This TCR beta chain derives from a study of blood T cell repertoires in COVID-19. Study summary: The United States, Italy and Spain were the sources of the acute and convalescent COVID-19 samples. The analysed material was cDNA or gDNA that came from T cells, B-cell-depleted T cells, or PBMCs.

No more than 2 weeks before study entry, exposed participants had met a case of COVID-19. Sequenced by immunoSEQ multiplex PCR; TCRdb stores in-frame clones only, minus some. The data hold about 180,000 clones, with over 70% observed a single time. The CDR3 is 15 residues long. Trimming took 0 bases from V and 1 from J; bases not matched to a gene: 1. Germline CDR1 is SGDLS and CDR2 is YYNGEE. The chain employs TRBV9 and TRBJ2-3, with TRBD2 matching 8 bases. The receptor comes from a man between 60 and 75 years old who had been exposed to COVID-19. Sequencing used PBMCs or T cells enriched from blood (not recorded which). The CDR3 DNA is TGTGCCAGCAGCGTAGGGGGACTAGGCACAGATACGCAGTATTTT. Residues: CASSVGGLGTDTQYF.